This is a list of T cell receptor beta chains from one sample in a study of monozygotic twins with inflammatory bowel disease. TCRdb re-called the 5' RACE reads and shows each CDR3 protein once, DNA omitted. This table holds fewer than 550,000 distinct CDR3 sequences. Material for sequencing was blood. These receptors all stem from a human donor with ulcerative colitis or Crohn's disease, or a healthy co-twin of an affected twin (not recorded which). CDR3s include the opening cysteine and the closing phenylalanine or tryptophan.

v_call	j_call	cdr3_aa
TRBV6-5	TRBJ1-1	CASSWGPPVNTEAFF
TRBV10-3	TRBJ2-5	CAISEIVPETQYF
TRBV6-4	TRBJ2-4	CASSDGQSLAKNIQYF
TRBV7-9	TRBJ2-7	CASQLPSSYEQYF
TRBV29-1	TRBJ2-5	CSTGYGGRQETQYF
TRBV12-3/TRBV12-4	TRBJ2-3	CASSSTLGQGTDTQYF
TRBV7-2	TRBJ1-6	CASGLSGPLHF
TRBV3-1	TRBJ1-5	CASSLGRQNQPQHF
TRBV3-1	TRBJ1-1	CASSHLSGQVTGAFF
TRBV29-1	TRBJ1-1	CSVGQEDGAFF
TRBV3-1	TRBJ2-5	CASSQIHASGIQETQYF
TRBV7-2	TRBJ1-2	CASSSQANYGYTF
TRBV3-1	TRBJ1-3	CASSQVPGGGNTIYF
TRBV20-1	TRBJ2-1	CSAASGVSYNEQFF
TRBV3-1	TRBJ2-5	CASSHMDGFKGTQYF
TRBV20-1	TRBJ2-7	CSARRQNHEQYF
TRBV7-8	TRBJ2-5	CASSFSGGLQETQYF
TRBV7-8	TRBJ1-2	CASSLGSVYGYTF
TRBV6-1	TRBJ2-7	CASSGVPLAGGLYEQYF
TRBV29-1	TRBJ2-7	CSVRPGTAEAYEQYF
TRBV29-1	TRBJ2-2	CSGFSANTGELFF
TRBV5-5	TRBJ2-7	CASSSGTASYEQYF
TRBV6-5	TRBJ2-7	CASSPPGAYEQYF
TRBV24-1	TRBJ2-1	CATSRGTGEYNEQFF
TRBV6-5	TRBJ1-1	CASSSTVEGGTEAFF
TRBV5-1	TRBJ2-7	CASSLVETPYEQYF
TRBV7-8	TRBJ2-3	CASSLWGGSSTDTQYF
TRBV4-1	TRBJ1-1	CASSQKKGQGPGTEAFF
TRBV10-3	TRBJ2-3	CAISQRGPQYF
TRBV20-1	TRBJ1-1	CSAIKRGLNTEAFF
TRBV5-1	TRBJ2-5	CASSLAGGGAETQYF
TRBV9	TRBJ2-5	CASSVGGASGSLVGETQYF